The rows below give T cell receptor beta chains drawn from one sample of a study of long-term antiretroviral therapy in people with HIV. The assay was immunoSEQ multiplex PCR, and TCRdb's table has in-frame clones only and misses some. The data show tens of thousands of clones, about 82% seen once. Source: unsorted PBMCs, taken 1.3 years after starting antiretroviral therapy. The origin of the receptors is a man aged 60 to 75 with HIV. The CDR3 runs from the conserved cysteine through the conserved F or W. The D gene is left open where the match is weak. Part of the rows lack a size; the others show once, few, many or a class for expanded clones.

V gene	clone size	D gene	CDR3 length	J gene	CDR3 protein	CDR3 DNA
TRBV5-1	.	.	16	TRBJ1-3	CASSQGLSTSGNTIYF	TGCGCCAGCAGCCAGGGGTTAAGCACCTCTGGAAACACCATATATTTT
TRBV6-1	.	.	12	TRBJ2-3	CASSEGKDTQYF	TGTGCCAGCAGTGAAGGTAAAGATACGCAGTATTTT
TRBV7-3	.	.	14	TRBJ2-2	CASSRIRETGELFF	TGTGCCAGCAGCCGTATCAGGGAGACCGGGGAGCTGTTTTTT
TRBV5-1	once	.	13	TRBJ2-2	CASSFSRAGELFF	TGCGCCAGCAGCTTCTCGAGGGCCGGGGAGCTGTTTTTT
TRBV4-1	.	.	15	TRBJ2-7	CASSQYVRGAYEQYF	TGCGCCAGCAGCCAATATGTCAGGGGGGCTTACGAGCAGTACTTC
TRBV5-1	.	TRBD1	14	TRBJ1-1	CASSLGRGHAEAFF	TGCGCCAGCAGCTTGGGCAGGGGGCACGCTGAAGCTTTCTTT
TRBV5-3	.	.	18	TRBJ2-6	CARSFDRFCGTGANVLTF	TGTGCCAGAAGCTTCGACAGGTTTTGTGGGACTGGGGCCAACGTCCTGACTTTC
TRBV5-1	.	TRBD2	14	TRBJ2-3	CASNSGIWTDTQYF	TGCGCCAGTAATAGCGGGATCTGGACAGATACGCAGTATTTT
TRBV2	once	.	14	TRBJ1-2	CASSEGGGDYGYTF	TGTGCCAGCAGTGAAGGCGGGGGGGACTATGGCTACACCTTC
TRBV9	.	.	15	TRBJ1-3	CASSVAGVGGNTIYF	TGTGCCAGCAGCGTAGCGGGGGTCGGTGGAAACACCATATATTTT
TRBV7-9	.	TRBD1	16	TRBJ2-7	CASSLGQGESPYEQYF	TGTGCCAGCAGCCTCGGACAGGGTGAATCCCCCTACGAGCAGTACTTC